These 20 T cell receptor beta chains were sequenced from one sample in a study of response to subunit inactivated influenza vaccine. One entry per CDR3 protein results from TCRdb running MiXCR on the RT-PCR reads. The repertoire has 860,000 or so distinct CDR3 sequences, 20% to 25% of them found once; the top ten carry about a tenth. The sample consisted of PBMCs from blood, taken less than 6 days after vaccination. Source of these receptors: a man aged 50 or older who received an inactivated influenza vaccine.

The V and J genes are TRBV20-1 and TRBJ2-5; no clear D gene. V was cut by 6 bases and J by 4 bases, with 15 bases left in between. CDR3 size: 13 residues. The V gene's germline CDR1 is DFQATT and CDR2 SNEGSKA (reference sequence). CDR3 DNA: TGCAGTGCCTCCCGGCGGATCTCAGAGACCCAGTACTTC. Translation: CSASRRISETQYF.

This clonotype was counted between two and nine times. This chain uses TRBV9 with TRBJ1-1; D is undetermined. Germline loops: CDR1 SGDLS, CDR2 YYNGEE. V dropped 0 bases and J dropped 4 bases, with 13 bases sitting between them. The CDR3 has 15 amino acids. CDR3: CASSVAPGGFTEAFF. CDR3 DNA: TGTGCCAGCAGCGTAGCCCCGGGTGGGTTCACTGAAGCTTTCTTT.

This chain connects TRBV6-2 or TRBV6-3 to TRBJ1-1; the match to TRBD1 covers 7 bases. CDR3 length equals 15 residues. CDR1 is MNHEY and CDR2 is SVGEGT in the germline V gene. The trim removed 2 bases at V and 1 base at J, leaving 4 bases unmatched. The DNA for the CDR3 is TGTGCCAGCAGTTACGGAAGACAGGGGAACACTGAAGCTTTCTTT. This gives the protein CASSYGRQGNTEAFF.

The chain uses TRBV6-6 and TRBJ2-7; D call uncertain. The CDR3 length is 12 residues. Trimming left V 0 bases short and J 4 bases short, with 4 bases between. CDR1 is MNHNY, CDR2 SVGAGI, per germline (reference sequence). CDR3 DNA sequence: TGTGCCAGCAGTTACTCCCAGTACGAGCAGTACTTC. Translation: CASSYSQYEQYF.

The V gene is TRBV6-5, the J gene TRBJ2-7; TRBD2 might be the D (6 bases). V lost 5 bases and J lost 1, with 21 bases in between. This CDR3 is 17 amino acids long. Looked up from germline, CDR1 is MNHEY and CDR2 is SVGAGI. The CDR3 loop is CASSPSSFGLRSYEQYF. In nucleotides, the CDR3 is TGTGCCAGCAGTCCCTCTAGTTTTGGACTACGGTCCTACGAGCAGTACTTC.

This clonotype was seen only a few times. This sequence joins TRBV6-2 or TRBV6-3 and TRBJ2-1, with 8 bases aligning to TRBD2. This CDR3 comprises 18 residues. Germline assignment: CDR1 MNHEY and CDR2 SVGEGT. V lost 6 bases, J lost 4 bases, and 17 bases stayed unmatched. CDR3 coding DNA: TGTGCCAGCAGGGTCTCCGCCCTTAGCGGGAAAGTTTACAATGAGCAGTTCTTC. Translation: CASRVSALSGKVYNEQFF.

This clonotype was seen only a few times. The chain has TRBV6-5 and TRBJ2-7, with 7 bases lining up with TRBD1. Germline V gene data show CDR1 as MNHEY and CDR2 as SVGAGI. V lost 0 bases and J lost 2; bases outside the gene matches: 4. The CDR3 is 15 amino acids. The CDR3 region has the DNA TGTGCCAGCAGTTACTCGACAGGGTTCACCTACGAGCAGTACTTC. Its protein is CASSYSTGFTYEQYF.

This clonotype occurred a few times. The junction does not match germline at one end; this may be a read error. V is TRBV6-5 and J is TRBJ1-6; no clear D gene. There are 14 residues in the CDR3. From germline, CDR1 is MNHEY and CDR2 SVGAGI. DNA of the CDR3: TGTGCCAGCACTTACGGGTGGGAAAATTCACCCCTCCACTTT. It specifies CASTYGWENSPLHF.

Many counts were recorded for this clonotype. The chain links TRBV12-3 or TRBV12-4 to TRBJ1-5, with D unresolved. The V gene lost 1 base and the J gene lost 3 bases, with 7 bases spanning the gap. The CDR3 contains 14 residues. For the CDR3, the DNA is TGTGCCAGCAGTTTAGGGCAGTCCAATCAGCCCCAGCATTTT. Translated, it gives CASSLGQSNQPQHF.

V usage is TRBV7-8 and J usage is TRBJ2-6; D is undetermined. V shed 1 base and J shed 5 bases, with 9 bases lying between them. CDR1 and CDR2 (germline): SGHVS, FQNEAQ. The CDR3 sequence is 15 residues long. CDR3 in DNA: TGTGCCAGCAGCTTAGTTGTAGTCAGGGCCAACGTCCTGACTTTC. Translating gives CASSLVVVRANVLTF. Together with reference TRBV7-8 and TRBJ2-6, the CDR3 gives the full variable domain: GAGVSQSPRYKVAKRGQDVALRCDPISGHVSLFWYQQALGQGPEFLTYFQNEAQLDKSGLPSDRFFAERPEGSVSTLKIQRTQQEDSAVYLCASSLVVVRANVLTFGAGSRLTVL.

The sample holds a few counts of this clonotype. J is TRBJ2-2 and V is TRBV4-3; D uncertain. CDR1 is LGHNA and CDR2 is YSLEER in the germline V gene. This CDR3 spans 13 amino acids. V was shortened by 0 bases and J by 8 bases, with 7 bases between the two germline ends. The CDR3 sequence: CASSQDVRGELFF. Written as DNA, the CDR3 is TGCGCCAGCAGCCAAGATGTTCGAGGGGAGCTGTTTTTT.

The rearrangement links TRBV6-5 to TRBJ2-1, with D unclear. The CDR3 is 13 amino acids. The germline V gene encodes CDR1 MNHEY and CDR2 SVGAGI. Trimming stripped 2 bases from V and 5 bases from J, with 7 bases between. CDR3 in DNA: TGTGCCAGCAGTTACGGACGAAACAATGAGCAGTTCTTC. Translation gives CASSYGRNNEQFF.

This clonotype was found a few times. This sequence joins TRBV12-3 or TRBV12-4 and TRBJ2-4, with TRBD1 matching 10 bases. There are 15 residues in the CDR3. The ends lost 2 bases at V and 7 bases at J; junction bases unmatched: 5. CDR3 loop: CASSLWDRGGNIQYF. In DNA form, the CDR3 reads TGTGCCAGCAGTTTATGGGACAGGGGCGGGAACATTCAGTACTTC.

This clonotype turned up a few times. This rearrangement joins TRBV20-1 to TRBJ2-5; 9 bases are a match to TRBD2. Trimming took 5 bases from V and 3 from J; bases not matched to a gene: 13. This CDR3 is built from 16 residues. CDR1 is DFQATT, CDR2 SNEGSKA, per germline (reference sequence). CDR3 nucleotide sequence: TGCAGTGCTCCGCTTAGCGGGGGAACTAAAAAAGAGACCCAGTACTTC. This translates into CSAPLSGGTKKETQYF.

The chain combines TRBV2 with TRBJ2-1; 14 bases are shared with TRBD2. The CDR3 runs 16 residues. V trimming: 6 bases; J trimming: 8 bases; junction bases outside the gene matches: 9. CDR1 is SNHLY, CDR2 FYNNEI, per germline. CDR3 region: CASRTSGGAVGYEQFF. In nucleotides, the CDR3 is TGTGCCAGCAGGACTAGCGGGGGGGCCGTTGGGTATGAGCAGTTCTTC. Together with reference TRBV2 and TRBJ2-1, the CDR3 gives the full variable domain: EPEVTQTPSHQVTQMGQEVILRCVPISNHLYFYWYRQILGQKVEFLVSFYNNEISEKSEIFDDQFSVERPDGSNFTLKIRSTKLEDSAMYFCASRTSGGAVGYEQFFGPGTRLTVL.

V and J are TRBV12-3 or TRBV12-4 and TRBJ1-2, with D unresolved. The CDR3 has 13 amino acids. Trimming removed 6 bases at V and 0 bases at J, with 8 bases between. This CDR3 reads CASSPLANYGYTF. CDR3 bases: TGTGCCAGCAGCCCCCTAGCTAACTATGGCTACACCTTC.

The J gene is TRBJ2-1, the V gene TRBV18; 7 nucleotides line up with TRBD2. The CDR3 runs to 15 residues. Looked up from germline, CDR1 is KGHSH and CDR2 is LQKENI. The V gene end was trimmed by 2 bases and the J gene end by 5 bases; junction bases not matched to a gene: 6. The CDR3 DNA sequence: TGTGCCAGCTCACCAAGTCTAGCGGAAAACAATGAGCAGTTCTTC. Translation gives CASSPSLAENNEQFF.

V is TRBV7-2 and J is TRBJ2-5; 8 bases agree with TRBD1. Germline V gene lookup returns CDR1 SGHTA and CDR2 FQGNSA. The CDR3 runs to 15 residues. V dropped 5 bases and J dropped 5; count of bases not matched to a gene: 10. The CDR3 reads CASSRWTGTSETQYF. The CDR3 region has the DNA TGTGCCAGCAGCCGATGGACAGGGACCTCGGAGACCCAGTACTTC.

This clonotype came up many times. CDR3 coding DNA: TGTGCCAGCAGGTGGGGAGAATACAATGAGCAGTTCTTC. It is translated as CASRWGEYNEQFF. This chain joins TRBV6-1 and TRBJ2-1; a possible D gene is TRBD2 (5 bases). Trimming took off 6 bases at V and 4 bases at J, with 10 bases between the two ends. The CDR3 consists of 13 residues. The germline V gene has CDR1 MNHNS and CDR2 SASEGT.

The chain has TRBV5-6 and TRBJ2-3; D not certain. Germline assignment: CDR1 SGHDT and CDR2 YYEEEE. The CDR3 has 15 residues. Trimming took off 1 base at V and 0 bases at J, with 9 bases between the two ends. For the CDR3, the DNA is TGTGCCAGCAGCTTGAGGCCGTCCAGCACAGATACGCAGTATTTT. It specifies CASSLRPSSTDTQYF.